The 14 T cell receptor beta chains in this list originate from one sample, sequenced in a study of neurological immune-mediated disorders (dated by TCRdb to about 2019). Libraries came from 5' RACE. Sequencing was performed on an Illumina HiSeq 2500. Using fastp at Q25 and MiXCR, TCRdb reprocessed the public reads and kept productive beta chains. Rows matching on CDR3 protein sequence are summarized as one entry with the most common DNA and genes. In all, the sample holds about 38,000 distinct CDR3 sequences, and more than 9% of those were seen once. The ten largest clones capture over 3.5% of the sample. What was sequenced was CD4+ T cells from blood. The receptors originated from a woman in her 30s with HTLV-1-associated myelopathy (HAM/TSP).

This clonotype was counted many times. This sequence joins TRBV20-1 and TRBJ2-3, with a tentative D call TRBD2 (6 bases). The CDR3 totals 15 residues. CDR1 DFQATT and CDR2 SNEGSKA come from the germline V gene (reference sequence). V lost 2 bases and J 0 bases, leaving 12 bases between the germline ends. CDR3 region: CSARSFGGSTDTQYF. CDR3 DNA sequence: TGCAGTGCTAGATCTTTCGGGGGTAGCACAGATACGCAGTATTTT.

This clonotype has at least ten counts. The chain combines TRBV18 with TRBJ2-7, with a tentative D call TRBD1 (5 bases). The CDR3 loop spans 14 amino acids. CDR1 is KGHSH and CDR2 is LQKENI in the germline V gene. V shed 6 bases and J shed 3 bases, with 15 bases lying between them. The chain's CDR3 is CASSQQKQGYEQYF. CDR3 coding DNA: TGTGCCAGCTCGCAACAAAAGCAGGGCTACGAGCAGTACTTC.

This clonotype was counted ten times or more. The rearrangement joins TRBV6-5 to TRBJ1-2, with 7 nucleotides matching TRBD1. Germline V CDR1 and CDR2: MNHEY, SVGAGI. V shed 6 bases, J shed 6 bases, and the junction held 7 bases outside the gene matches. This CDR3 spans 13 amino acids. This CDR3 reads CASRTTGVNGYTF. The CDR3 DNA is TGTGCCAGCAGGACAACAGGGGTAAATGGCTACACCTTC.

This clonotype was counted ten times or more. The rearrangement uses TRBV6-5 and TRBJ2-1; 9 bases map to TRBD2. The CDR3 spans 15 residues. Germline CDR1 is MNHEY and CDR2 is SVGAGI. J lost 2 bases, V lost 4 bases, and 3 bases had no gene match. The DNA for the CDR3 is TGTGCCAGCAGTTTGGAGCGGGGGGCCTACAATGAGCAGTTCTTC. Translation: CASSLERGAYNEQFF.

This clonotype was seen at least ten times. The chain carries TRBV20-1 and TRBJ2-4, with 7 bases that match TRBD2. The CDR3 is 14 residues long. The germline CDR1 and CDR2 sequences are DFQATT and SNEGSKA (reference sequence). V shed 6 bases, J shed 5 bases, and the junction held 10 bases outside the gene matches. CDR3 bases: TGCAGTGCCCCCCCAGGGAGGGTTCAAAACATTCAGTACTTC. Translating gives CSAPPGRVQNIQYF.

This clonotype was observed many times. The chain has TRBV20-1 and TRBJ2-1, with D tentatively TRBD2 (6 bases). Germline V gene lookup returns CDR1 DFQATT and CDR2 SNEGSKA (reference sequence). Trimming stripped 5 bases from V and 4 bases from J, with 15 bases between. The CDR3 covers 14 residues. The CDR3 DNA sequence: TGCAGTGCTTCGGGACTCCCAGATTACAATGAGCAGTTCTTC. This gives the protein CSASGLPDYNEQFF.

The chain carries TRBV20-1 and TRBJ1-6, with TRBD1 as a possible D gene (6 bases). This CDR3 contains 15 residues. V lost 4 bases and J 5 bases, leaving 15 bases between the germline ends. CDR1 is DFQATT, CDR2 SNEGSKA, per germline (reference sequence). The DNA of the CDR3 is TGCAGTGCTATCCCGTGGGGGGCGGATAATTCACCCCTCCACTTT. It is translated as CSAIPWGADNSPLHF.

This clonotype was found a few times. V and J are TRBV28 and TRBJ1-5; D not certain. CDR3 length: 12 residues. Germline V gene sequence: CDR1 MDHEN, CDR2 SYDVKM. Trimming removed 3 bases from V and 5 bases from J, with 5 bases in between. In DNA form, the CDR3 reads TGTGCCAGCAGTTTGGTTTATCAGCCCCAGCATTTT. It encodes CASSLVYQPQHF.

This clonotype has at least ten counts. V and J are TRBV6-1 and TRBJ1-2, with TRBD1 as a possible D gene (5 bases). CDR3 length equals 13 residues. Germline-derived CDR1 and CDR2 are MNHNS and SASEGT. V lost 6 bases to trimming and J lost 5 bases, with 13 bases between them. The DNA of the CDR3 is TGTGCCAGCAGCGATCAATCAGGGTATGGCTACACCTTC. As protein: CASSDQSGYGYTF.

This clonotype was picked up many times. The V gene is TRBV5-1, the J gene TRBJ2-2, with D perhaps TRBD1 (5 bases). Germline V CDR1 and CDR2: SGHRS, YFSETQ. The CDR3 runs to 14 residues. The V gene lost 6 bases and the J gene lost 4 bases, with 13 bases spanning the gap. CDR3 sequence: CASIQGEGTGELFF. The CDR3 DNA reads as TGCGCCAGCATCCAGGGCGAAGGCACCGGGGAGCTGTTTTTT.

This clonotype showed up many times. J is TRBJ2-7 and V is TRBV6-2 or TRBV6-3; the match to TRBD2 covers 11 bases. The junction had 10 bases not matched to a gene; V was cut back by 5 bases and J by 1 base. Looked up from germline, CDR1 is MNHEY and CDR2 is SVGEGT. The CDR3 loop spans 17 amino acids. The CDR3 sequence is CASSPTKTSGASYEQYF. The CDR3 DNA sequence: TGTGCCAGCAGTCCTACTAAGACTAGCGGGGCTTCCTACGAGCAGTACTTC.

In this sample, this clonotype turned up many times. The gene calls are TRBV6-5 and TRBJ2-2, with TRBD2 identical over 11 bases. J lost 3 bases, V lost 5 bases, and 5 bases had no gene match. The CDR3 runs 16 residues. CDR1 is MNHEY and CDR2 is SVGAGI in the germline V gene. CDR3 region: CASSKPSGGYTGELFF. In nucleotides, the CDR3 is TGTGCCAGCAGTAAACCTAGCGGGGGGTACACCGGGGAGCTGTTTTTT.

This clonotype was observed at least ten times. The chain combines TRBV5-1 with TRBJ1-2; D is unresolved. The CDR3 consists of 13 residues. CDR1 SGHRS and CDR2 YFSETQ come from the germline V gene. The V and J ends lost 6 bases and 8 bases respectively, with 17 bases between them. This chain's CDR3 is CASTPNAGGGYTF. The CDR3 bases are TGCGCCAGCACTCCCAATGCGGGAGGAGGCTACACCTTC.

This sequence joins TRBV6-5 and TRBJ2-3, with unresolved D. The length of the CDR3 is 14 residues. The germline gives CDR1 MNHEY, CDR2 SVGAGI. The ends were cut back, 8 bases at V and 1 base at J, with 13 bases in the middle. The CDR3 here is CASYRLQRTDTQYF. The CDR3 DNA reads TGTGCCAGCTATCGCTTACAACGCACAGATACGCAGTATTTT.